This T cell receptor (beta chain) was sequenced in a study of shared clonotypes between healthy human individuals. Study-wide background: Every donor yielded three CD4 naive, three CD4 memory, two CD8 naive and one CD8 memory plate. The study, taken as a whole, reports: Some clonotypes were shared by all four sorted-subset donors, while others were not shared. The non-shared ones had lower generation probabilities than the shared ones.

The healthy adult donors were HIV-negative and reported no recent acute infections or vaccinations. From CD4+ cells came CD45RA+ naive and CD45RA-negative memory subsets. Libraries were prepared by immunoSEQ multiplex PCR; TCRdb keeps only in-frame clonotypes and omits some of them. The sample consists of a few million clones, about 92% of them appearing once. The CDR3 is made up of 14 amino acids. CDR1 SGHTA and CDR2 FQGNSA come from the germline V gene. Trimming pared 3 bases from V and 2 bases from J, leaving 10 bases between. A remark on this clone: Antigen unknown.

This receptor was identified in a man between 18 and 35 years old in good health. Some clones in this sample may be carry-over from other donors' samples. This chain connects TRBV7-2 to TRBJ2-5; tentatively, D is TRBD1 (5 bases). Sequencing was performed on naive CD4+ T cells from PBMCs. Documented subset: CD45RA+ positively selected. This chain's CDR3 is CASSFRTSQETQYF. CDR3 sequence (DNA): TGTGCCAGCAGCTTCCGGACATCGCAAGAGACCCAGTACTTC.